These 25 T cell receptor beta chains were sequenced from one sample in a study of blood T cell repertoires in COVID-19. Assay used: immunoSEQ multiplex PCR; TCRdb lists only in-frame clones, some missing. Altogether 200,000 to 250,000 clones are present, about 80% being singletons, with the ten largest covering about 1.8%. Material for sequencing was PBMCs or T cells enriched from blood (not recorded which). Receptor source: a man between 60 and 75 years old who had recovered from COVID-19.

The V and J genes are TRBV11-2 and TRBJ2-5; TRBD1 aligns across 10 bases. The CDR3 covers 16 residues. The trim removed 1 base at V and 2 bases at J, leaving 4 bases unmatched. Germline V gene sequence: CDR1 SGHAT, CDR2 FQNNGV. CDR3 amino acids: CASSLVGQGEQETQYF. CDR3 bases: TGTGCCAGCAGCTTAGTTGGACAGGGGGAACAAGAGACCCAGTACTTC.

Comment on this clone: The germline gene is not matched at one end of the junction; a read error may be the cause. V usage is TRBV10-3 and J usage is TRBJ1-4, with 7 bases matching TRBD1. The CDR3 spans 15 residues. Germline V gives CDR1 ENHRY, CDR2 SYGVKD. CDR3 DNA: TGTGCCATCAGTGACGGAGGGGGCGGAAATGGAAAACTGTTTTTT. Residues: CAISDGGGGNGKLFF.

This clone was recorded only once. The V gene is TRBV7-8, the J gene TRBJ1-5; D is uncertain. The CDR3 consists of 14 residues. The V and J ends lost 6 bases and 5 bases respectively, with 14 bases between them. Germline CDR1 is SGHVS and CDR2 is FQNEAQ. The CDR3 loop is CASSFQEGYQPQHF. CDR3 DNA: TGTGCCAGCAGTTTCCAGGAGGGTTATCAGCCCCAGCATTTT.

Written as DNA, the CDR3 is TGTGCCAGCAAAAGGGACAGGGGAGCGAACACTGAAGCTTTCTTT. Translation: CASKRDRGANTEAFF. The chain employs TRBV5-5 and TRBJ1-1, with 10 bases aligning to TRBD1. Germline-derived CDR1 and CDR2 are SGHKS and YYEKEE (reference sequence). Unmatched junction bases numbered 6, after V lost 6 bases and J lost 1 base. CDR3 length: 15 residues.

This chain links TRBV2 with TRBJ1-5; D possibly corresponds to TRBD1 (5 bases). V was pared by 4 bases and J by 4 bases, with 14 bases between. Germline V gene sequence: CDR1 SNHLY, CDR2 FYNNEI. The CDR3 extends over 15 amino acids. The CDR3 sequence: CASSVGREGNQPQHF. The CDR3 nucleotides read TGTGCCAGCAGTGTTGGCAGGGAGGGTAATCAGCCCCAGCATTTT.

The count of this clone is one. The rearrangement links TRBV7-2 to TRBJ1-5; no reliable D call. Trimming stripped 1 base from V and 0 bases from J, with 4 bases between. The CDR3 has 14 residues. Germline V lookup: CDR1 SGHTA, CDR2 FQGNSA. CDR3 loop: CASSLDYSNQPQHF. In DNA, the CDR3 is TGTGCCAGCAGCTTAGATTATAGCAATCAGCCCCAGCATTTT.

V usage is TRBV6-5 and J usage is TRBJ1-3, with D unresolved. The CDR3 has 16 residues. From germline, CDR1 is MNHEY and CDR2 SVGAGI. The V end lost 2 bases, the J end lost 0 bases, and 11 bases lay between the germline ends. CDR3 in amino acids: CASSYGPFSSGNTIYF. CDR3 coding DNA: TGTGCCAGCAGTTACGGGCCTTTTAGCTCTGGAAACACCATATATTTT.

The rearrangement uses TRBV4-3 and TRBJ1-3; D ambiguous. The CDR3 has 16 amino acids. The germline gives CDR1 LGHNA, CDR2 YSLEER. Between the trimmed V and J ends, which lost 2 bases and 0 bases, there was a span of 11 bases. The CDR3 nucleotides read TGCGCCAGCAGCCAACAATTGCGGGCCTCTGGAAACACCATATATTTT. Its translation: CASSQQLRASGNTIYF.

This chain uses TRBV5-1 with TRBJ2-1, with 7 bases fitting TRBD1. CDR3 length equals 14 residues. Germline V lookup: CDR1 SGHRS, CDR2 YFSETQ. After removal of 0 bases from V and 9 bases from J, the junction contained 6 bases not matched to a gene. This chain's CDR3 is CASSLGGGPPEQFF. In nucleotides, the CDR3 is TGCGCCAGCAGCTTGGGAGGGGGCCCTCCTGAGCAGTTCTTC.

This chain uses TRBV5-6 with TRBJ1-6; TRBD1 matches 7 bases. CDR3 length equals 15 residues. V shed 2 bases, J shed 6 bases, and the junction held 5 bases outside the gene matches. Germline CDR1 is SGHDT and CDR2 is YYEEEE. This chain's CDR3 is CASSFPGTANSPLHF. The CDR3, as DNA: TGTGCCAGCAGCTTCCCCGGGACAGCTAATTCACCCCTCCACTTT.

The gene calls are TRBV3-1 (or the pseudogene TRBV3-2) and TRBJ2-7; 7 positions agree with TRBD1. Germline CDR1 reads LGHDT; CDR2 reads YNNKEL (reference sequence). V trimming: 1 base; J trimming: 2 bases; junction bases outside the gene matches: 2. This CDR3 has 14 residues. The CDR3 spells CASSQGQGTYEQYF. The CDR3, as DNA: TGTGCCAGCAGCCAAGGACAGGGAACCTACGAGCAGTACTTC.

CDR3 sequence (DNA): TGTGCCAGCAGTGCAGCGAGCGAGCAGTTCTTC. Its protein is CASSAASEQFF. The V gene is TRBV7-9, the J gene TRBJ2-1; no clear D gene. The CDR3 is made up of 11 amino acids. The V end was cut by 6 bases, the J end by 10 bases, with 10 bases between. The germline V gene encodes CDR1 SEHNR and CDR2 FQNEAQ (reference sequence).

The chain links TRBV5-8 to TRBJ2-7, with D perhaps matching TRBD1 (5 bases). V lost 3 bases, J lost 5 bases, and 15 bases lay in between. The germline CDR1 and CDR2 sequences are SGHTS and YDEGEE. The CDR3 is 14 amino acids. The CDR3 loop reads CASSSDTSGHEQYF. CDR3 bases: TGTGCCAGCAGCTCGGACACCAGTGGCCACGAGCAGTACTTC.

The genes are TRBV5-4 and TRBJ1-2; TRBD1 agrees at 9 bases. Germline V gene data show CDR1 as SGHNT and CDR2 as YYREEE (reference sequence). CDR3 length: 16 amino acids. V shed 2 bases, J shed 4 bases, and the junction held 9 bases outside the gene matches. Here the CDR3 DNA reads TGTGCCAGCAGCTTCTCAACAGGGGGCGAAGGCTATGGCTACACCTTC. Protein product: CASSFSTGGEGYGYTF.

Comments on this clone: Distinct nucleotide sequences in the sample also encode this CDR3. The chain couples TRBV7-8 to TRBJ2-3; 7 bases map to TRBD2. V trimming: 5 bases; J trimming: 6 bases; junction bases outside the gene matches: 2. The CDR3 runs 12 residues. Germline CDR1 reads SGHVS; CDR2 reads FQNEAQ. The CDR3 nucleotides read TGTGCCAGCAGCCCCGGGGGGGATACGCAGTATTTT. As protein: CASSPGGDTQYF.

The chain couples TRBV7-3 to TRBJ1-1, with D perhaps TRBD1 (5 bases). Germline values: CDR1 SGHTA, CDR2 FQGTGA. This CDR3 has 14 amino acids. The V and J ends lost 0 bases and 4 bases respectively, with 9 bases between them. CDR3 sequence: CASSLTGPSTEAFF. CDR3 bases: TGTGCCAGCAGCTTAACGGGGCCGAGCACTGAAGCTTTCTTT.

CDR3: CASSLVHGQGTSPLHF. Written as DNA, the CDR3 is TGTGCCAGCAGCTTAGTCCACGGACAGGGGACTTCACCCCTCCACTTT. This rearrangement joins TRBV7-2 to TRBJ1-6; 9 bases map to TRBD1. The trim removed 1 base at V and 9 bases at J, leaving 7 bases unmatched. Per germline, CDR1 SGHTA and CDR2 FQGNSA. The length of the CDR3 is 16 residues. The full variable domain, completed using reference TRBV7-2 and TRBJ1-6, is GAGVSQSPSNKVTEKGKDVELRCDPISGHTALYWYRQSLGQGLEFLIYFQGNSAPDKSGLPSDRFSAERTGGSVSTLTIQRTQQEDSAVYLCASSLVHGQGTSPLHFGNGTRLTVT.

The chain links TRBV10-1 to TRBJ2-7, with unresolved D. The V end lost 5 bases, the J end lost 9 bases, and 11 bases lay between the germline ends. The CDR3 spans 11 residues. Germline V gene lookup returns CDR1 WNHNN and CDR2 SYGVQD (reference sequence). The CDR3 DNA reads TGCGCCAGCAGTAACAGTTTCGTGCAGTACTTC. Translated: CASSNSFVQYF.

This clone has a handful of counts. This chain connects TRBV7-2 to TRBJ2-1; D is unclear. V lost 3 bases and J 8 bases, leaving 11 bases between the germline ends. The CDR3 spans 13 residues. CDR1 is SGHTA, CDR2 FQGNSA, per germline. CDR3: CASSFARYDEQFF. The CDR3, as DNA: TGTGCCAGCAGCTTTGCCAGATACGATGAGCAGTTCTTC.

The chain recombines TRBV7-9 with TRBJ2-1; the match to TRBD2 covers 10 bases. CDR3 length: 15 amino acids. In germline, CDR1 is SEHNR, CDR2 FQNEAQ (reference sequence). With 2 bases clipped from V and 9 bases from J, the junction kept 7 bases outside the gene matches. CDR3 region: CASSLSGGAPGEQFF. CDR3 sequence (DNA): TGTGCCAGCAGCTTAAGCGGGGGGGCCCCCGGTGAGCAGTTCTTC.

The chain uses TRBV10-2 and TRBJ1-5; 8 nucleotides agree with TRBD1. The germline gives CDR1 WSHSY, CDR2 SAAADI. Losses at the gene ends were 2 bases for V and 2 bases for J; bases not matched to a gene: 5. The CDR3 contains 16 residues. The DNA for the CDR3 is TGCGCCAGCAGTGAGGCCAGGGGGCTCGGCAATCAGCCCCAGCATTTT. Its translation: CASSEARGLGNQPQHF.

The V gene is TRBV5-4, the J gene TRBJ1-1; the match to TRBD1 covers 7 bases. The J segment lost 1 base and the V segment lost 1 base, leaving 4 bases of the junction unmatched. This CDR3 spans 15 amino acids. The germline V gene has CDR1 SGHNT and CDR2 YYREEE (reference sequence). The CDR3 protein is CASSLPDRPNTEAFF. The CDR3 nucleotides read TGTGCCAGCAGCTTGCCGGACAGGCCGAACACTGAAGCTTTCTTT.

The CDR3 sequence: CASSLEGYGYTF. The CDR3 nucleotides read TGTGCCAGCAGTTTAGAGGGGTATGGCTACACCTTC. J is TRBJ1-2 and V is TRBV12-3 or TRBV12-4; possibly TRBD1 for D (5 bases). V was shortened by 1 base and J by 5 bases, with 5 bases between the two germline ends. This CDR3 comprises 12 residues.

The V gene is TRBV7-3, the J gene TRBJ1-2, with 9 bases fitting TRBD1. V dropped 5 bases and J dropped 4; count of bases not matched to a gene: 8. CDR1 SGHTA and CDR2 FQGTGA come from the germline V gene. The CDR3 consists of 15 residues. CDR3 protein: CASSPGQGTVYGYTF. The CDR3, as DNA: TGTGCCAGCAGCCCGGGACAGGGTACAGTCTATGGCTACACCTTC.

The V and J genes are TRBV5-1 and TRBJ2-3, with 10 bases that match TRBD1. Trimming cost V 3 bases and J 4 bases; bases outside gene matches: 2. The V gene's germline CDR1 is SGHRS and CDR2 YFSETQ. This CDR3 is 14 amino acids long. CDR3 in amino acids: CASSWDRGSDTQYF. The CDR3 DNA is TGCGCCAGCAGCTGGGACAGGGGCTCAGATACGCAGTATTTT.